Listed here is a single T cell receptor (beta chain). Here immunoSEQ multiplex PCR was the method, and the copy in TCRdb shows in-frame clones only, minus some. The data show roughly 110,000 clones, roughly four fifths seen once. This specimen belongs to a study of blood T cell repertoires in COVID-19. CDR1 and CDR2 from the germline V gene are SGHRS and YFSETQ. V dropped 3 bases and J dropped 2 bases, with 9 bases sitting between them. The CDR3 length is 15 residues. The clonotype was recovered from a human donor in a cohort sampled during active COVID-19. This sequence joins TRBV5-1 and TRBJ2-6, with TRBD2 as a possible D gene (5 bases). Sequences were obtained from peripheral blood. DNA for the CDR3: TGCGCCAGCAGCTCCGGGATTACTGGGGCCAACGTCCTGACTTTC. Translated, it gives CASSSGITGANVLTF.